These 8 T cell receptor beta chains originate from one sample sequenced in a study of patients and donors after allogeneic stem cell transplantation. TCRdb re-called the RT-PCR reads with MiXCR, one entry per CDR3 protein. This table has some 880,000 distinct CDR3 sequences, more than 15% appearing once. Sequences were obtained from blood, either unsorted or a sorted T cell fraction (not recorded which). The origin of the receptors is a human donor who was either an allogeneic HSCT recipient or a stem cell or donor lymphocyte infusion donor (not recorded which). It is not recorded whose cells these are; they may come from a transplant donor.

CDR3 DNA: TGTGCCAGCAGTGAAGCTCGGGGGAGTTTAAACACCGGGGAGCTGTTTTTT. It yields the protein CASSEARGSLNTGELFF. The V call is TRBV6-1, the J call TRBJ2-2; maybe TRBD2 (6 bases). This CDR3 has 17 amino acids. Germline V lookup: CDR1 MNHNS, CDR2 SASEGT. Trimming left V 0 bases short and J 2 bases short, with 13 bases between.

V is TRBV4-3 and J is TRBJ1-2; D is unresolved. The CDR3 contains 13 residues. Germline V gives CDR1 LGHNA, CDR2 YSLEER. The V and J ends lost 0 bases and 7 bases respectively, with 9 bases between them. CDR3 protein: CASSQEWGAGYTF. The DNA for the CDR3 is TGCGCCAGCAGCCAAGAGTGGGGAGCTGGCTACACCTTC.

The chain employs TRBV2 and TRBJ1-1; no firm D call. Germline lookup yields CDR1 SNHLY and CDR2 FYNNEI. CDR3 size: 14 residues. V was shortened by 8 bases and J by 1 base, with 14 bases between the two germline ends. CDR3 DNA sequence: TGTGCCAGCTGCTCCCGGAACACGAACACTGAAGCTTTCTTT. It codes for CASCSRNTNTEAFF.

This clonotype was observed a few times. The rearrangement links TRBV4-2 to TRBJ2-7; 7 nucleotides line up with TRBD2. The CDR3 sequence is 15 residues long. J gave up 2 bases and V 1 base, and 5 bases lay outside the gene matches. CDR1 is LGHNA, CDR2 YNFKEQ, per germline. Here the CDR3 DNA reads TGTGCCAGCAGCCAAGGGGAACTAGCGCCCTACGAGCAGTACTTC. Residues: CASSQGELAPYEQYF.

This clonotype showed up just a few times. The chain uses TRBV12-3 or TRBV12-4 and TRBJ2-5; 11 bases are a match to TRBD1. V shed 7 bases, J shed 2 bases, and the junction held 6 bases outside the gene matches. The CDR3 is 15 residues long. The CDR3 region is CASNSRDRGQETQYF. CDR3 bases: TGTGCCAGCAATTCCCGGGACAGGGGGCAAGAGACCCAGTACTTC.

The J gene is TRBJ1-5, the V gene TRBV20-1; D uncertain. Trimming cost V 6 bases and J 0 bases, with 9 bases left between them. The CDR3 runs to 13 residues. Per germline, CDR1 DFQATT and CDR2 SNEGSKA (reference sequence). The CDR3 region is CSAGGYSNQPQHF. The DNA of the CDR3 is TGCAGTGCCGGAGGGTATAGCAATCAGCCCCAGCATTTT.

This clonotype was counted many times. The genes are TRBV29-1 and TRBJ2-5; no reliable D call. The CDR3 totals 12 residues. Germline loops: CDR1 SQVTM, CDR2 ANQGSEA. Trimming shortened V by 6 bases and J by 2 bases, and 10 bases separated the two germline ends. The CDR3 loop reads CSVRPGQETQYF. The CDR3 DNA follows: TGCAGCGTCCGCCCCGGGCAAGAGACCCAGTACTTC.

In this sample, this clonotype turned up many times. This sequence joins TRBV2 and TRBJ2-3, with TRBD2 matching 10 bases. CDR1 and CDR2 (germline): SNHLY, FYNNEI. The CDR3 is 15 residues long. The trim removed 6 bases at V and 2 bases at J, leaving 5 bases unmatched. The CDR3 loop is CASSQLAGYTDTQYF. The CDR3 region has the DNA TGTGCCAGCAGCCAACTAGCGGGGTACACAGATACGCAGTATTTT.